This T cell receptor beta chain was identified in a study of technical replicates of blood from several donors. The CDR3 covers 16 residues. CDR1 and CDR2 from the germline V gene are SEHNR and FQNEAQ (reference sequence). Germline trimming cut 0 bases from V and 6 bases from J; bases unmatched to any gene: 10. Assay: immunoSEQ multiplex PCR; the TCRdb copy retains only in-frame clones and omits some. The data contain almost 85,000 clones, roughly 97% of them singletons. The sample was T cells isolated from PBMCs. V usage is TRBV7-9 and J usage is TRBJ1-2; 7 bases are shared with TRBD1. The TCR was taken from a human donor in good health. CDR3 protein: CASSLALAGGMDGYTF. The CDR3 nucleotides read TGTGCCAGCAGCTTAGCGCTGGCAGGGGGAATGGATGGCTACACCTTC.